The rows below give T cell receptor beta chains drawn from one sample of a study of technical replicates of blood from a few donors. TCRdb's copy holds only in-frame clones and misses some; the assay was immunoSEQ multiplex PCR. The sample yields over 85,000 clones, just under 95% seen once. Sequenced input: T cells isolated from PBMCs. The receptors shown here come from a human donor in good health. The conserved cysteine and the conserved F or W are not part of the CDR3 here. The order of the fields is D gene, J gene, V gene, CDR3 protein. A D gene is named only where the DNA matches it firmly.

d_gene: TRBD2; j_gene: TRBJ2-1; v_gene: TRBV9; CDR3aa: ASSYRGLAYEQF
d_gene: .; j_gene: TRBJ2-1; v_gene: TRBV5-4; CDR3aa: ASSLEAGSYNEQF
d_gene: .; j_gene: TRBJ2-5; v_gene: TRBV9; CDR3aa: ASSVSGSAQETQY
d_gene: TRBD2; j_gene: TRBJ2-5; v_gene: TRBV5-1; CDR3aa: ASSPTAGAETQY
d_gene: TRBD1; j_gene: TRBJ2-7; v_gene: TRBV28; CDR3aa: ASRQGANGYEQY
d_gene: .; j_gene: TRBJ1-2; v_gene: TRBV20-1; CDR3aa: SAPQRGYT
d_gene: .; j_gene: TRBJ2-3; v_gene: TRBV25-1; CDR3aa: ASSPRPGADTQY
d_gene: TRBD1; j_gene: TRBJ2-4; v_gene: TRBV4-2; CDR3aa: ASSLNTGVGENIQY
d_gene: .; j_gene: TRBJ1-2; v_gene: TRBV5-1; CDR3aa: ASSLGQLYGYT
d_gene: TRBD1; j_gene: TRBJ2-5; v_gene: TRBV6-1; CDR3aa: ASSEPGQGLKTQY
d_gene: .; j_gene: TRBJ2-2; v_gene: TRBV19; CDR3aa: ASSWATTGSGELF
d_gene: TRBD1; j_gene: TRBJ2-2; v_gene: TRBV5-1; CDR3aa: ASSLTGGNTGELF
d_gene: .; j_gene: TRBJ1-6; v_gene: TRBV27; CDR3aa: ASSPRGSYNSPLH
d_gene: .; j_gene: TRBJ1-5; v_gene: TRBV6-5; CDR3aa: ASSPGPGNNQPQH
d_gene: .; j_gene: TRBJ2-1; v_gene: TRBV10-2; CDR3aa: ASSDRVNEQF
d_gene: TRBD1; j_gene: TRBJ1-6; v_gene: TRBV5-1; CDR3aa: ASSLDRGHSPLH
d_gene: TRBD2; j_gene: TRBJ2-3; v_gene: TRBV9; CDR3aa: ASSFLGPAGVSDTQY
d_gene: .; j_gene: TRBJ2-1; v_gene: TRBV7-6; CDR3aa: ASSAPLQGHEQF
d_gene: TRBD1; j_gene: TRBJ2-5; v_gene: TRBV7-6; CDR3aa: ASSSRQGQETQY
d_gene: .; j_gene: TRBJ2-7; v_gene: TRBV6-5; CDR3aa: ASGTPYEQY
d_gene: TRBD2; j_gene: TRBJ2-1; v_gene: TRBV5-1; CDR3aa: ASSLVSGGYNEQF
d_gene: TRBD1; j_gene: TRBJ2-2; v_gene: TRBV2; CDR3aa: ASLPGTANTGELF